The source of this TCR beta chain is a study of cytomegalovirus exposure and HLA in healthy donors. For the study at large: There were about 85 million unique TCRs (from HLA-typed donors) in an early data release.

Primers included in the PCR were 60 Vbeta and 13 Jbeta primers. Some clones are missing from TCRdb's copy, which holds only in-frame ones; the method was immunoSEQ multiplex PCR. Of 99,000 or so clones in the sample, over 75% were seen once. This clone was found a few times. The germline V and J ends were trimmed by 3 bases and 0 bases, with 23 bases remaining between them. This CDR3 comprises 19 residues. Germline V lookup: CDR1 SGHRS, CDR2 YFSETQ. This receptor was identified in a middle-aged woman in good health and CMV-seropositive. Sequenced material: PBMCs. This chain uses TRBV5-1 with TRBJ2-3; weak D call: TRBD2 (5 bases). CDR3 amino acids: CASSWISLRSGTSTDTQYF. The DNA of the CDR3 is TGCGCCAGCAGCTGGATCTCCCTTCGATCGGGAACGAGCACAGATACGCAGTATTTT.